This TCR beta chain is from a study of tumor and adjacent non-tumor tissue in lung cancer (dated by TCRdb to between 2017 and 2018). Notes on the research overall: Patients with adenocarcinoma (about 12), squamous cell carcinoma (2) and small cell lung cancer (1) were included in the cohort. Ages among the roughly 15 patients ranged from roughly 30 to 76 years, there were about ten men and 5 women, and disease was at TNM stage I to III. In total, sequencing yielded approximately 130,000,000 productive TCRbeta reads, which works out to an average of about 4 million reads per sample. Using bulk TCRbeta repertoires from 15 lung cancer patients, the study set lung tumor tissue side by side with matched distant non-tumor lung tissue. TCRbeta CDR3 sequencing was performed on more than 25 paired specimens, with one tumor sample and one normal lung sample collected per patient. What the research found in general, with its limitations: The cohort had only 15 or so patients, and the authors noted that larger samples and more detailed clinical data are needed. Significantly higher TCR diversity was found in younger patients, and higher tumor TCR diversity was associated with shorter overall and disease-free survival. The top 100 clones accounted for a significantly larger cumulative portion of the repertoire in normal lung than in tumor tissue. Neither the sequencing platform nor unique molecular identifiers are mentioned in the methods. Tumor tissue showed significantly greater TCR diversity (inverse Simpson) than normal lung tissue (roughly 430 vs 170, P = 0.0075, Mann-Whitney U test). Peripheral blood was not sequenced, so blood TCRbeta repertoires were not examined in the lung cancer patients of the study.

Notes on this clonotype: Its antigen is not yet known. Base qualities are not recorded, but no much larger clone differs from it by a single base.

Bulk unsorted tissue served as the source for RNA extraction, and RNA quality was assessed using a NanoDrop ND-1000 and an Agilent 2100. Newly diagnosed lung cancer patients without prior chemotherapy who had been admitted for thoracic surgery in China between August and November 2014 were enrolled as donors. Patients with previous radiotherapy or chemotherapy, or with another concurrent cancer, were excluded from the study. Pieces of surgical tissue measuring roughly 1-2.2 cm3 were kept in RNAlater solution and held at -80 degrees C until needed. The method behind the library was multiplex PCR. The instrument was an Illumina HiSeq 2500. Following protocols modified from ARM-PCR, the researchers constructed TCRbeta libraries through three rounds of nested PCR with primers (Table S4). Before sequencing, PCR products of 200-500 bp were excised from the gel and purified with the QIAquick gel extraction kit. The paper's data handling went like this. Trimmomatic was used to clean the reads, FLASH was used to merge the reads into complete CDR3 sequences, and MiTCR was used to assign the reads to V(D)J germline segments. VDJtools was used to compute clonal diversity as the inverse Simpson's index. A read counted as productive if the sequence was in-frame and lacked a premature stop codon. TCRdb cleaned the public reads at Q25 with fastp, built clones with MiXCR and kept in-frame beta chains. Identical CDR3 proteins give one entry, which carries the most common genes and DNA. Here the V and J calls rest on TCRdb's processing, not on the authors' analysis. The sample table shows over 130,000 distinct CDR3 sequences, and around 65% are seen once. 18% of the sample is held by the ten biggest clonotypes.

This TCR was sampled from a man aged 60 to 75 with small cell lung cancer. Sequencing used lung tumor tissue.

CDR3 protein: CVIGRGTNSPLHF. The sequenced DNA: TGTGTCATCGGACGGGGCACGAATTCACCCCTCCACTTT. This chain joins TRBV6-2 or TRBV6-3 to TRBJ1-6, and TRBD1 may be the D gene, going by 5 matching bases. The CDR3, from cysteine to phenylalanine, totals 13 residues. Solely the CDR3 DNA is kept, with 39 bases framed from the first base. Reading the germline V gene gives CDR1 MNHEY and CDR2 SVGEGT.